Listed here is a single TCR beta chain. This clone was seen once. It lacks a known antigen. Per-nucleotide qualities are absent, and no much larger clonotype sits a single base away. These data come from a study of cytomegalovirus exposure and HLA in healthy donors (dated by TCRdb to 2016 to 2017). About the full investigation: According to an earlier analysis of a few hundred of the donors, about 170 million T cells yielded roughly 110 million unique TCR beta sequences and approximately 280 Gb of sequence data. An early release covering more than 500 HLA-typed donors comprised approximately 290 gigabases of sequencing data and around 85 million unique TCR sequences. Of the 300 to 450 genotyped donors, less than 90% were placed in the genetic ancestry cluster associated with self-reported Caucasian donors. The aim of the study was to test whether cataloging public T cell receptors could identify signatures of past pathogen exposure. The study profiled the T cell repertoires of 500 to 800 subjects by immunosequencing and related them to cytomegalovirus serostatus. A separate validation cohort of about 110 different subjects was used in addition to the approximately 670-subject first cohort. To predict cytomegalovirus infection status, the study brought together high-throughput TCR immunosequencing, statistical association of individual TCRs with disease status, and machine learning. To study patterns of TCR occurrence, a later analysis re-analyzed previously published TCR beta repertoires from around 670 donors and added high-resolution HLA genotyping. Rather than drawing on any new phenotypic data, the later analysis identified candidate immune exposures from TCR beta sequences and the way those sequences occurred across donors. An earlier analysis of 587 of the donors used high-throughput TCR beta sequencing to judge whether each TCR beta V gene segment behaved as functional or pseudogenic. Alongside the repertoire data, information on donor age, sex, ethnicity and CMV serostatus was compiled. A later genetic analysis took genome-wide SNP genotypes for about 65% of the 666 donors and used that subset as a discovery cohort. All discovery cohort repertoires had been generated on a single sequencing platform. HLA typing included class I and class II loci at four-digit resolution. The number of typed donors differed by locus: about 620-640 for A, B, C, DRB1 and DQB1; some 500 for DQA1; approximately 610 for DPA1; and some 430 for DPB1. About five DR-DQ haplotypes were treated as single units for association and clustering because of strong linkage in the cohort. On average, 235,054 unique TCR beta nucleotide sequences were sequenced per donor among a few hundred genotyped donors of the cohort, with about 19% of those sequences being non-productive.

Summary of the overall study and its limitations: Specific HLA alleles were associated with 15,000 to 20,000 TCR beta sequences at a false discovery rate of 0.05 in a later analysis. Because HLA typing was missing for some donors at each locus, association tests included only the typed subset. Because the 87-base-pair reads could not distinguish some IMGT-functional V segments, including TRBV6-2 and TRBV6-3, those segments were excluded. According to the authors, the approach could potentially be generalized to other disease states and immunological phenotypes. An association between a missense DCLRE1C variant and V-gene and J-gene trimming of TCR beta chains was found in a later genetic analysis and replicated in an independent cohort. A cluster of highly shared sequence variants was judged likely to be a technical artifact of the sequencing pipeline. When HLA alleles, especially DR and DQ, strongly co-occurred, TCR associations were difficult to assign to individual alleles. In this cohort, only TCR beta chains were sequenced, and detectable features were limited by the absence of alpha or paired-chain data. While some public TCRs were present in many individuals, most TCR sequences turned up only very rarely across donors. In both the original and validation cohorts, the classifier was reported to diagnose cytomegalovirus status with high specificity and sensitivity. The presence/absence analyses assumed that sequencing depth was roughly uniform across donors, and that assumption may not be true. Because counts were too low, seventeen rarely observed V segments, including chromosome 9 orphons, were excluded from the earlier analysis of around 640 of the donors. In vitro tests confirmed that three of the cytomegalovirus-associated TCR beta chains recognize cytomegalovirus antigens. For the cohort, immune exposure information was limited to CMV serostatus. According to a later analysis, most CMV-associated TCR beta chains appeared to be HLA-restricted, and the HLA associations seemed to be driven largely by CMV exposure. Compared with equally common non-associated chains, HLA-associated TCR beta chains in a later analysis were more clonally expanded and had lower generation probabilities. Correlated functional status among segregating V segments might be attributable to linkage disequilibrium, but an unknown experimental factor could not be ruled out. A later analysis found that TCR association rates varied across HLA loci, with DRB1 alleles showing the most associated TCRs and HLA-C alleles the fewest. A total of about 180 TCR beta chains were listed by the study as associated with cytomegalovirus. A further reported finding was that TCR beta sequences accurately predicted the HLA-A and HLA-B alleles for most subjects in the first cohort. Broadly in line with IMGT annotations, most TCR beta V segments showed up in productive rearrangements about 87% or about 30% of the time in an earlier analysis of approximately 600 of the donors. In a later genetic analysis, fewer N-insertions in productive TCRs were reported among donors in an Asian-associated ancestry cluster than the roughly 700-donor mean. According to a later analysis, parvovirus B19, influenza, CMV and Epstein-Barr virus appeared linked to several top co-occurrence clusters.

The library was prepared using the immunoSEQ multiplex PCR assay. For the multiplex PCR, a mixture combining 60 forward primers for TCR Vbeta segments and 13 reverse primers for TCR Jbeta segments was used. The CDR3 region of rearranged TCR beta genes was amplified from genomic DNA by a multiplex PCR assay. Amplified TCR beta libraries were sequenced as 87-base-pair reads on the Illumina HiSeq System. Per the authors' processing: Across the 500 to 750 repertoires, a later analysis counted tens of millions of unique TCR beta chains, roughly 11 million of which were shared by at least two donors. To remove PCR and sequencing errors, raw reads were error-corrected and collapsed into unique sequences using a nearest-neighbor algorithm that merged closely related sequences. To assign V, D and J gene segments, CDR3 sequences were aligned to IMGT reference sequences. For a sequence to be retained, at least a six-nucleotide match to both a V gene segment and a J gene segment was required. Rearrangements were classified as productive when the CDR3 lacked stop codons and remained in frame with V and J, and all other rearrangements were classified as non-productive. Following IMGT convention, CDR3 was defined as the stretch from the second conserved V-encoded cysteine up to the conserved J-encoded phenylalanine. Sequences without an unambiguous match to a single V gene segment were excluded from the earlier analysis of a few hundred of the donors. In an earlier analysis of 450 to 750 of the donors, a V segment was called functional when productive rearrangements were above 56.7%, and segregating when the standard deviation between donors exceeded 5%. A statistical classification framework was developed to diagnose cytomegalovirus status using the catalog of TCR beta chain sequences. V and J gene assignment, in a later analysis, came from comparing TCR nucleotide sequences with IMGT/GENE-DB human TR gene sequences. The TCRdist pipeline was used in a later analysis to assign CDR3 sequences and most-parsimonious VDJ recombination scenarios. In a later analysis, every TCR beta chain was defined by the combination of its CDR3 amino acid sequence and its V-gene family, and reads without a unique V-gene family were dropped. A later analysis removed roughly 590 highly shared, low-generation-probability nucleotide sequences to deal with suspected cross-contamination and a sequencing artifact. In a later analysis, a clonal expansion index for each public chain was calculated from normalized within-repertoire ranks of inferred template counts. In a later analysis, generation probabilities were computed using a VDJ recombination model fitted to out-of-frame rearrangements, and the results were checked against IGoR. Hypergeometric tests were used in a later analysis to score TCR-TCR, TCR-HLA and TCR-CMV co-occurrence, with a repertoire-size bias correction applied to the TCR pairs. False discovery rates were estimated in a later analysis by permuting HLA or CMV assignments 20 times. In a later analysis, co-occurring TCRs were grouped using DBSCAN, and TCRdist sequence similarity was added for clustering within HLA-allele-positive subsets. Repertoires with fewer than 30,000 or more than 120,000 public chains were left out of co-occurrence clustering, as were about five repertoires with anomalous nucleotide sharing. As stored in TCRdb, this immuneACCESS dataset retains in-frame rearrangements with V and J assigned. A fraction of the clones does not appear; measured against another copy, unresolved V genes explain less than half of the discrepancy, and the remainder lacks a known reason. For V, J and clone size, that table is used; D and trimming come from the DNA. This sample is represented by about 94,000 clones; approximately 76% of them were singletons. The ten most abundant clones make up roughly 7.1% of the sample.

After removal of 8 bases from V and 5 bases from J, the junction retains 11 bases not matched to a gene. Reading the germline V gene gives CDR1 SNHLY and CDR2 FYNNEI. The CDR3 sequence holds 14 residues, the cysteine and phenylalanine included. The kept DNA is CDR3 alone, 42 bases in frame from the first base. In total, 600 or so healthy bone marrow donors made up the cohort. All cohort members were sampled while nominally healthy, although unrecorded immune exposures were likely present. The donor tested CMV seropositive, placing the donor among the 290 or so seropositive members of the cohort. A peripheral blood sample was provided by each donor, and peripheral blood mononuclear cells were used for TCR beta sequencing. Genomic DNA was extracted from the blood cell samples with the Qiagen DNeasy Blood Extraction Kit.

This TCR was sampled from a middle-aged man in good health and CMV-seropositive. Sequenced sample: PBMCs. Recombination linked TRBV2 to TRBJ2-5, with 7 bases aligning to TRBD1. The DNA reads as follows: TGTGCCAGCCGTAACACAGGGGTGGGGGAGACCCAGTACTTC. Its product reads: CASRNTGVGETQYF. Where the CDR3 stops, the reference TRBV2 and TRBJ2-5 genes take over; the full variable domain is EPEVTQTPSHQVTQMGQEVILRCVPISNHLYFYWYRQILGQKVEFLVSFYNNEISEKSEIFDDQFSVERPDGSNFTLKIRSTKLEDSAMYFCASRNTGVGETQYFGPGTRLLVL.